The 26 T cell receptor beta chains in this list originate from one sample, sequenced in a study of PD-L1 blockade in urothelial cancer. Profiled with immunoSEQ multiplex PCR; TCRdb holds only in-frame clones, not every one. The data show about 100,000 clones, approximately 91% seen once. The input for sequencing was PBMCs, taken around atezolizumab (anti-PD-L1) treatment. The receptors derive from a woman of 80 years or more with urothelial cancer.

V and J are TRBV29-1 and TRBJ2-3; a weak D match, TRBD1 (6 bases). The CDR3 length is 15 residues. CDR1 SQVTM and CDR2 ANQGSEA come from the germline V gene. V lost 5 bases to trimming and J lost 1 base, with 16 bases between them. CDR3 in DNA: TGCAGCGTTAGGGGGACCCGCAGGGGCACAGATACGCAGTATTTT. Encoded protein: CSVRGTRRGTDTQYF.

The V call is TRBV29-1, the J call TRBJ2-1, with D possibly matching TRBD2 (5 bases). Germline CDR1 and CDR2: SQVTM and ANQGSEA. This CDR3 is built from 14 residues. V lost 4 bases and J lost 10, with 20 bases in between. The chain's CDR3 is CSVAVFVGVVEQFF. CDR3 sequence (DNA): TGCAGCGTTGCGGTGTTTGTCGGGGTGGTGGAGCAGTTCTTC.

J is TRBJ2-1 and V is TRBV18, with 8 nucleotides matching TRBD1. Germline CDR1 is KGHSH and CDR2 is LQKENI. The CDR3 contains 16 residues. V shed 3 bases, J shed 5 bases, and the junction held 9 bases outside the gene matches. CDR3 sequence (DNA): TGTGCCAGCTCACCGCAAGCAGGGGGCTTCAACAATGAGCAGTTCTTC. Encoded protein: CASSPQAGGFNNEQFF.

V gene TRBV19 combines with J gene TRBJ1-5, with TRBD1 identical over 7 bases. The CDR3 has 14 residues. Losses at the gene ends were 5 bases for V and 5 bases for J; bases not matched to a gene: 6. Germline V gene lookup returns CDR1 LNHDA and CDR2 SQIVND (reference sequence). The CDR3 nucleotides are TGTGCCAGTAGTGCAGGACAGGTGTATCAGCCCCAGCATTTT. Translation gives CASSAGQVYQPQHF.

V usage is TRBV7-3 and J usage is TRBJ2-3; 7 bases fit TRBD2. This CDR3 comprises 17 residues. The junction had 6 bases not matched to a gene; V was cut back by 0 bases and J by 0 bases. Germline V gene lookup returns CDR1 SGHTA and CDR2 FQGTGA. DNA of the CDR3: TGTGCCAGCAGCTTAACCCCTAGCGGCTATAGCACAGATACGCAGTATTTT. This translates into CASSLTPSGYSTDTQYF.

This chain connects TRBV5-6 to TRBJ1-2, with a tentative D call TRBD1 (5 bases). V dropped 3 bases and J dropped 5 bases, with 14 bases sitting between them. Germline V gene sequence: CDR1 SGHDT, CDR2 YYEEEE. This CDR3 region has 14 residues. Here the CDR3 reads CASSSGGARYGYTF. CDR3 nucleotide sequence: TGTGCCAGCAGCTCGGGTGGGGCACGGTATGGCTACACCTTC.

This clone was detected only a few times. The chain joins TRBV18 to TRBJ2-2, with 7 nucleotides matching TRBD2. The germline V gene encodes CDR1 KGHSH and CDR2 LQKENI. The CDR3 extends over 16 amino acids. V was clipped by 1 base and J by 6 bases; unmatched bases: 8. CDR3: CASSPLSGVPAGELFF. CDR3 DNA: TGTGCCAGCTCACCACTAAGCGGGGTCCCCGCCGGGGAGCTGTTTTTT. The full variable domain, in which reference TRBV18 and TRBJ2-2 provide the parts outside the CDR3, is NAGVMQNPRHLVRRRGQEARLRCSPMKGHSHVYWYRQLPEEGLKFMVYLQKENIIDESGMPKERFSAEFPKEGPSILRIQQVVRGDSAAYFCASSPLSGVPAGELFFGEGSRLTVL.

V usage is TRBV30 and J usage is TRBJ1-4, with 8 bases fitting TRBD1. V trimming: 3 bases; J trimming: 4 bases; junction bases outside the gene matches: 7. Germline V gene lookup returns CDR1 GTSNPN and CDR2 SVGIG (reference sequence). This CDR3 has 15 amino acids. CDR3 in DNA: TGTGCCTGGAGATTCGGACAGGGCGGTAATGAAAAACTGTTTTTT. This gives the protein CAWRFGQGGNEKLFF.

This clone has only one observation. The gene calls are TRBV5-1 and TRBJ2-3, with 16 bases that match TRBD2. CDR1 is SGHRS and CDR2 is YFSETQ in the germline V gene. There are 16 residues in the CDR3. The V gene end was trimmed by 4 bases and the J gene end by 4 bases; junction bases not matched to a gene: 3. The chain's CDR3 is CASSRGLAGGADTQYF. CDR3 bases: TGCGCCAGCAGCAGGGGACTAGCGGGAGGGGCAGATACGCAGTATTTT.

The chain couples TRBV7-9 to TRBJ1-4; weak D call: TRBD1 (6 bases). The germline V and J ends were trimmed by 5 bases and 8 bases, with 18 bases remaining between them. The germline CDR1 and CDR2 sequences are SEHNR and FQNEAQ (reference sequence). The length of the CDR3 is 15 residues. The CDR3, as DNA: TGTGCCAGCAGCCTACCTGAGGGGGTATCCGAAAAACTGTTTTTT. This gives the protein CASSLPEGVSEKLFF.

The chain combines TRBV28 with TRBJ1-5; D not certain. V dropped 4 bases and J dropped 0 bases, with 13 bases sitting between them. Looked up from germline, CDR1 is MDHEN and CDR2 is SYDVKM. There are 16 residues in the CDR3. CDR3 region: CASSSRVGGSNQPQHF. The DNA of the CDR3 is TGTGCCAGCAGTTCTCGGGTAGGAGGTAGCAATCAGCCCCAGCATTTT.

The chain combines TRBV5-1 with TRBJ1-1; maybe TRBD1 (6 bases). Trimming pared 0 bases from V and 3 bases from J, leaving 9 bases between. Germline assignment: CDR1 SGHRS and CDR2 YFSETQ. The CDR3 loop spans 14 amino acids. The CDR3 region is CASSLEGQDTEAFF. In DNA, the CDR3 is TGCGCCAGCAGCTTGGAGGGACAAGACACTGAAGCTTTCTTT. The entire variable domain, with the rest obtained from reference TRBV5-1 and TRBJ1-1, is as follows: KAGVTQTPRYLIKTRGQQVTLSCSPISGHRSVSWYQQTPGQGLQFLFEYFSETQRNKGNFPGRFSGRQFSNSRSEMNVSTLELGDSALYLCASSLEGQDTEAFFGQGTRLTVV.

This clone showed up just once. V usage is TRBV7-9 and J usage is TRBJ1-2; D may be TRBD1 (5 bases). There are 13 residues in the CDR3. Trimming removed 4 bases at V and 7 bases at J, with 13 bases between. Germline V lookup: CDR1 SEHNR, CDR2 FQNEAQ (reference sequence). The CDR3, as DNA: TGTGCCAGCAGCTCATCCCAGGGCGGTGGCTACACCTTC. It translates to CASSSSQGGGYTF.

This chain links TRBV2 with TRBJ1-5; D is uncertain. This CDR3 contains 14 residues. Trimming pared 3 bases from V and 0 bases from J, leaving 6 bases between. The V gene's germline CDR1 is SNHLY and CDR2 FYNNEI. Here the CDR3 reads CASSEENSNQPQHF. CDR3 in DNA: TGTGCCAGCAGTGAGGAGAATAGCAATCAGCCCCAGCATTTT. Filled out from reference TRBV2 and TRBJ1-5, the complete variable domain reads EPEVTQTPSHQVTQMGQEVILRCVPISNHLYFYWYRQILGQKVEFLVSFYNNEISEKSEIFDDQFSVERPDGSNFTLKIRSTKLEDSAMYFCASSEENSNQPQHFGDGTRLSIL.

A single count supports this clone. This rearrangement joins TRBV27 to TRBJ2-3; 16 nucleotides agree with TRBD2. CDR1 and CDR2 (germline): MNHEY, SMNVEV (reference sequence). The V segment lost 5 bases and the J segment 4 bases; nucleotides outside the gene matches: 9. The CDR3 is made up of 18 amino acids. This CDR3 is CASSTPGTSGRAADTQYF. Here the CDR3 DNA reads TGTGCCAGCAGTACTCCCGGGACTAGCGGGAGGGCAGCAGATACGCAGTATTTT.

The chain combines TRBV27 with TRBJ1-1; D perhaps matches TRBD1 (5 bases). Deletions cut 6 bases from V and 2 bases from J, with 13 bases between. CDR3 length equals 14 residues. Germline CDR1 is MNHEY and CDR2 is SMNVEV (reference sequence). CDR3 region: CASRWRGPNTEAFF. The CDR3 nucleotides read TGTGCCAGCAGATGGAGGGGACCTAACACTGAAGCTTTCTTT.

The chain links TRBV6-6 to TRBJ2-7, with a possible D match to TRBD1 (6 bases). CDR1 and CDR2 from the germline V gene are MNHNY and SVGAGI (reference sequence). Trimming shortened V by 11 bases and J by 3 bases, and 14 bases separated the two germline ends. The CDR3 runs to 12 residues. CDR3 nucleotide sequence: TGTGCCGTCTCCGGACAGAGCTACGAGCAGTACTTC. It yields the protein CAVSGQSYEQYF.

This clone was counted a single time. The chain combines TRBV13 with TRBJ2-7; 8 nucleotides align to TRBD1. The CDR3 is made up of 15 amino acids. CDR1 and CDR2 (germline): PRHDT, FYEKMQ (reference sequence). The J segment lost 4 bases and the V segment lost 1 base, leaving 6 bases of the junction unmatched. The CDR3 nucleotides are TGTGCCAGCAGCTTAGAGGCAGGGGGCCGGTACGAGCAGTACTTC. This encodes CASSLEAGGRYEQYF.

V usage is TRBV15 and J usage is TRBJ2-3; 11 bases fit TRBD2. Germline V lookup: CDR1 LNHNV, CDR2 YYDKDF (reference sequence). The length of the CDR3 is 16 residues. The J segment lost 2 bases and the V segment lost 2 bases, leaving 3 bases of the junction unmatched. CDR3 bases: TGTGCCACCAGCAGACGACTAGCGGGACCCACAGATACGCAGTATTTT. Translating it yields CATSRRLAGPTDTQYF.

The chain links TRBV9 to TRBJ1-1; tentative D call: TRBD1 (5 bases). This CDR3 has 12 residues. Germline-derived CDR1 and CDR2 are SGDLS and YYNGEE. The ends were cut back, 2 bases at V and 8 bases at J, with 10 bases in the middle. This CDR3 is CASSVLGGEAFF. As DNA, the CDR3 is TGTGCCAGCAGCGTTCTGGGGGGAGAAGCTTTCTTT.

The chain is built from TRBV5-1 and TRBJ1-2; TRBD1 might be the D (6 bases). CDR3 length: 15 amino acids. Trimming removed 3 bases from V and 4 bases from J, with 16 bases in between. From germline, CDR1 is SGHRS and CDR2 YFSETQ. The CDR3 DNA reads TGCGCCAGCAGCTGGGACACCACAGCGTTCTATGGCTACACCTTC. Protein product: CASSWDTTAFYGYTF.

This chain links TRBV27 with TRBJ1-2; 8 bases match TRBD1. V dropped 6 bases and J dropped 9; count of bases not matched to a gene: 3. The CDR3 runs 11 residues. CDR1 and CDR2 from the germline V gene are MNHEY and SMNVEV (reference sequence). CDR3 in DNA: TGTGCCAGCAGGGACAGGGCAAGCTACACCTTC. It codes for CASRDRASYTF.

This clone has only one observation. The V gene is TRBV13, the J gene TRBJ2-2; D remains unclear. The CDR3 totals 13 residues. Germline assignment: CDR1 PRHDT and CDR2 FYEKMQ (reference sequence). Trimming left V 2 bases short and J 6 bases short, with 7 bases between. CDR3 nucleotides: TGTGCCAGCAGCTTATTTCTAGCCGGGGAGCTGTTTTTT. As protein: CASSLFLAGELFF.

V usage is TRBV6-5 and J usage is TRBJ2-7, with a possible D match to TRBD1 (6 bases). The V gene's germline CDR1 is MNHEY and CDR2 SVGAGI. CDR3 size: 15 residues. V was shortened by 1 base and J by 4 bases, with 14 bases between the two germline ends. In DNA form, the CDR3 reads TGTGCCAGCAGTTACTGGCAGGGGTCGGGGTACGAGCAGTACTTC. Protein sequence: CASSYWQGSGYEQYF.

The genes are TRBV5-1 and TRBJ2-5; TRBD2 agrees at 11 bases. This CDR3 comprises 15 residues. Trimming cost V 3 bases and J 5 bases; bases outside gene matches: 6. Germline CDR1 and CDR2: SGHRS and YFSETQ. CDR3 bases: TGCGCCAGCAGCTCACTAGCGGGAGATGGGGAGACCCAGTACTTC. Translation: CASSSLAGDGETQYF.

This rearrangement joins TRBV6-1 to TRBJ2-7, with 9 bases fitting TRBD2. The length of the CDR3 is 15 residues. The germline gives CDR1 MNHNS, CDR2 SASEGT. V lost 6 bases and J lost 7; bases outside the gene matches: 13. CDR3 sequence reads: CASRDDLAGAGEQYF. DNA for the CDR3: TGTGCCAGCAGGGATGATTTAGCGGGAGCGGGTGAGCAGTACTTC.